Reported below is one TCR beta chain. Sequenced by immunoSEQ multiplex PCR; TCRdb stores in-frame clones only, minus some. The sample holds 350,000 to 550,000 clones, approximately 90% seen once. The V gene lost 2 bases and the J gene lost 0 bases, with 16 bases spanning the gap. Germline V CDR1 and CDR2: LNHDA, SQIVND (reference sequence). The length of the CDR3 is 17 residues. The data stem from a study of blood T cell repertoires in COVID-19. The sequenced material came from PBMCs or T cells enriched from blood (not recorded which). The sequence was collected from a woman aged 18-29 years with acute COVID-19. The rearrangement joins TRBV19 to TRBJ1-1, with unresolved D. The CDR3 loop is CASSITITAVMNTEAFF. The CDR3 bases are TGTGCCAGTAGTATAACTATCACGGCGGTTATGAACACTGAAGCTTTCTTT.